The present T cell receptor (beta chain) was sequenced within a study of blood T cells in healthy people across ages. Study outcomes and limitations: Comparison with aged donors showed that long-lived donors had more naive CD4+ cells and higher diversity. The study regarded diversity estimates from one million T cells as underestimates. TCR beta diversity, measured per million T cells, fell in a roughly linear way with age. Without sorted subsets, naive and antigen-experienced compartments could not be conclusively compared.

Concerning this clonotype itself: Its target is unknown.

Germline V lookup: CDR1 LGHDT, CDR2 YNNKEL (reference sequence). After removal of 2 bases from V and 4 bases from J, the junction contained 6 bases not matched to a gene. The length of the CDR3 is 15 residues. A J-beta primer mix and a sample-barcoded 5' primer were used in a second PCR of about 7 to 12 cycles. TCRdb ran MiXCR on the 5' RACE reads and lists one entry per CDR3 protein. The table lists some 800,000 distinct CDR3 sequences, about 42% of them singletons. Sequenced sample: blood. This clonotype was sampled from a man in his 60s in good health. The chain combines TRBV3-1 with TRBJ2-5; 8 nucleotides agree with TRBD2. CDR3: CASSQTGGRGETQYF. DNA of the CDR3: TGTGCCAGCAGCCAAACGGGGGGGCGAGGAGAGACCCAGTACTTC.